This T cell receptor beta chain was obtained from a study of T cells in Graves' hyperthyroidism and ophthalmopathy. The investigators amplified TCR beta CDR3 regions from RNA transcripts. An initial round of RT-PCR targeting the TCR CDR3 relied on the HTBI primer set. TCRdb itself ran the multiplex PCR reads through MiXCR, one entry per CDR3 protein. The sample lists about 520,000 distinct CDR3 sequences, roughly a quarter occurring once. The CDR3 totals 12 residues. Germline V gene data show CDR1 as DFQATT and CDR2 as SNEGSKA (reference sequence). The material sequenced was blood. The chain carries TRBV20-1 and TRBJ2-7, with 10 nucleotides matching TRBD2. The clonotype originates from a woman in her 30s with Graves' ophthalmopathy. DNA of the CDR3: TGCAGGCCGGCTAGCGGGGGAAACGAGCAGTACTTC. It codes for CRPASGGNEQYF.